The source of this TCR beta chain is a study of control samples from healthy donors and cancer patients (dated by TCRdb to the early 2020s). Libraries were prepared through the immunoSEQ multiplex PCR assay. Held by TCRdb, this immuneACCESS table contains in-frame sequences only and omits some clones. Under half of the omission traces to an unresolved V gene where checked; the cause of the rest is unknown. The sample table contains some 49,000 clones; only one count was recorded for around 86% of them. 2.8% of the sample is held by the ten biggest clonotypes. In its sample, this clone was seen once. It has no known antigen specificity. Base qualities are not recorded, but no much larger clone differs from it by a single base. Trimming takes 2 bases from V and 2 bases from J, and the germline ends sit 13 bases apart. From the cysteine up to the phenylalanine, the CDR3 has a length of 15 residues. This entry keeps only the CDR3 DNA: 45 bases, framed from base 1. The germline V gene (reference sequence) specifies MNHEY as CDR1 and SMNVEV as CDR2.

Sequencing input: PBMCs. The source is a woman aged 45 to 65 with lung cancer. The chain is assembled from TRBV27 and TRBJ2-7; the D gene is unclear. The nucleotide sequence is TGTGCCAGCAGTTTAGTCGGGTTCCTGACCTACGAGCAGTACTTC. The translation is CASSLVGFLTYEQYF.